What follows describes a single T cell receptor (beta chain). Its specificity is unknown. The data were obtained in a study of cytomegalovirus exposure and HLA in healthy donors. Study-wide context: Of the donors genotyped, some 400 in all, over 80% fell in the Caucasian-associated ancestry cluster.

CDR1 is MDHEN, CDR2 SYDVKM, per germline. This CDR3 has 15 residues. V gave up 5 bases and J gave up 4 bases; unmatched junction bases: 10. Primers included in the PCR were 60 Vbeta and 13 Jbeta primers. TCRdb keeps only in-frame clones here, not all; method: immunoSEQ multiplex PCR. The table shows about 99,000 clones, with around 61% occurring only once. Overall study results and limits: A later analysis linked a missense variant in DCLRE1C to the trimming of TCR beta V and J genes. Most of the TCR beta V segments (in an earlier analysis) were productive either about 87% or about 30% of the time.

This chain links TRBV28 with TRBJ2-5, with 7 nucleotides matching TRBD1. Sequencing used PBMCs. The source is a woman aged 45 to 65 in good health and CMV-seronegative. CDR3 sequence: CASSDRDSLRETQYF. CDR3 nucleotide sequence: TGTGCCAGCAGTGACCGGGACAGCCTGCGAGAGACCCAGTACTTC. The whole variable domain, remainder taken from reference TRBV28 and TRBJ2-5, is DVKVTQSSRYLVKRTGEKVFLECVQDMDHENMFWYRQDPGLGLRLIYFSYDVKMKEKGDIPEGYSVSREKKERFSLILESASTNQTSMYLCASSDRDSLRETQYFGPGTRLLVL.